These 26 T cell receptor beta chains were all obtained from the same sample, sequenced in a study of blood T cell repertoires in COVID-19. The assay was immunoSEQ multiplex PCR, and TCRdb's table has in-frame clones only and misses some. The profile shows hundreds of thousands of clones, 88% of them singletons. The material sequenced was peripheral blood. The receptors come from a woman aged 50 to 65 with COVID-19, enrolled during active disease.

V is TRBV7-3 and J is TRBJ2-2, with 7 positions matching TRBD1. The germline V gene has CDR1 SGHTA and CDR2 FQGTGA. V was pared by 5 bases and J by 2 bases, with 8 bases of the junction left unmatched. The CDR3 runs to 16 residues. Here the CDR3 reads CASSPTGTVNTGELFF. The CDR3 DNA reads TGTGCCAGCAGCCCTACCGGGACAGTAAACACCGGGGAGCTGTTTTTT.

The CDR3 coding sequence is TGTGCCTGGAGTTCAGGGTTTTTACCCCTCCACTTT. Protein: CAWSSGFLPLHF. The chain recombines TRBV30 with TRBJ1-6; tentatively, D is TRBD1 (5 bases). The V end was cut by 2 bases, the J end by 12 bases, with 11 bases between. From germline, CDR1 is GTSNPN and CDR2 SVGIG (reference sequence). This CDR3 contains 12 residues.

The chain links TRBV19 to TRBJ1-5, with D maybe TRBD1 (5 bases). V was shortened by 6 bases and J by 7 bases, with 16 bases between the two germline ends. From germline, CDR1 is LNHDA and CDR2 SQIVND (reference sequence). This CDR3 is built from 14 residues. As DNA, the CDR3 is TGTGCCAGTAGCCTGGGGCAGGGAGGCCAGCCCCAGCATTTT. This gives the protein CASSLGQGGQPQHF.

For this clone: Other DNA sequences in this sample translate to the same CDR3. This chain uses TRBV7-9 with TRBJ2-7; tentative D call: TRBD1 (5 bases). V gave up 5 bases and J gave up 4 bases, with 9 bases separating them. CDR3 length: 12 residues. The V gene's germline CDR1 is SEHNR and CDR2 FQNEAQ (reference sequence). The CDR3 loop is CASSLQGYEQYF. The CDR3 DNA follows: TGTGCCAGCAGCCTCCAGGGTTACGAGCAGTACTTC.

The chain has TRBV12-5 and TRBJ1-1; 7 positions agree with TRBD1. The trim removed 5 bases at V and 2 bases at J, leaving 5 bases unmatched. The CDR3 loop spans 14 amino acids. In germline, CDR1 is LGHNT, CDR2 FRNRAP. The CDR3 nucleotides are TGTGCTAGTGGTCAGGGGGGAGTCAACACTGAAGCTTTCTTT. Translating it yields CASGQGGVNTEAFF.

This rearrangement joins TRBV27 to TRBJ2-3; TRBD2 is a possible D gene (6 bases). Trimming removed 6 bases at V and 3 bases at J, with 22 bases between. CDR3 length: 17 amino acids. Germline CDR1 reads MNHEY; CDR2 reads SMNVEV (reference sequence). DNA for the CDR3: TGTGCCAGCAGGTTAGAATACGGGACTGGGCTTACAGATACGCAGTATTTT. This translates into CASRLEYGTGLTDTQYF.

This chain links TRBV9 with TRBJ1-1, with D possibly matching TRBD1 (5 bases). V lost 3 bases, J lost 11 bases, and 20 bases lay in between. The CDR3 runs 14 residues. The germline V gene has CDR1 SGDLS and CDR2 YYNGEE. CDR3 sequence reads: CASSGGYGQGKAFF. The CDR3 region has the DNA TGTGCCAGCAGCGGTGGTTACGGGCAGGGTAAGGCTTTCTTT.

This chain joins TRBV5-1 and TRBJ1-6; TRBD1 matches at 12 bases. The V gene's germline CDR1 is SGHRS and CDR2 YFSETQ. Trimming at V came to 5 bases and at J to 8 bases, leaving 5 bases not matched to a gene. CDR3 length equals 15 residues. The CDR3 DNA is TGCGCCAGCAGAGTGGGACAGGGGGCCGATTCACCCCTCCACTTT. Amino acid sequence: CASRVGQGADSPLHF.

This chain connects TRBV29-1 to TRBJ2-1, with 7 bases identical to TRBD2. After removal of 2 bases from V and 7 bases from J, the junction contained 14 bases not matched to a gene. The CDR3 runs 16 residues. CDR1 and CDR2 from the germline V gene are SQVTM and ANQGSEA. The CDR3 sequence: CSVEHHGTKGLNEQFF. Written as DNA, the CDR3 is TGCAGCGTTGAACACCACGGGACTAAAGGATTAAATGAGCAGTTCTTC.

This clone was seen once. Within the sample, other DNA sequences also encode this same CDR3. In nucleotides, the CDR3 is TGCAGCGTTGGAGGGGGCGGCACTGAAGCTTTCTTT. Encoded protein: CSVGGGGTEAFF. The chain joins TRBV29-1 to TRBJ1-1; TRBD1 aligns across 7 bases. The CDR3 has 12 residues. Germline CDR1 is SQVTM and CDR2 is ANQGSEA. Trimming at V came to 4 bases and at J to 4 bases, leaving 3 bases not matched to a gene.

The chain joins TRBV19 to TRBJ1-1; 10 bases agree with TRBD1. V was pared by 10 bases and J by 5 bases, with 10 bases of the junction left unmatched. This CDR3 contains 14 residues. CDR1 LNHDA and CDR2 SQIVND come from the germline V gene (reference sequence). The CDR3 here is CATNRGQGRTEAFF. DNA for the CDR3: TGTGCCACTAATCGGGGACAGGGGAGAACTGAAGCTTTCTTT. The variable domain in full, with the rest retrieved from reference TRBV19 and TRBJ1-1, is DGGITQSPKYLFRKEGQNVTLSCEQNLNHDAMYWYRQDPGQGLRLIYYSQIVNDFQKGDIAEGYSVSREKKESFPLTVTSAQKNPTAFYLCATNRGQGRTEAFFGQGTRLTVV.

This chain connects TRBV20-1 to TRBJ2-3; 10 nucleotides match TRBD2. V dropped 3 bases and J dropped 1; count of bases not matched to a gene: 13. There are 18 residues in the CDR3. CDR1 DFQATT and CDR2 SNEGSKA come from the germline V gene (reference sequence). The CDR3 loop is CSASERGGLLVGTDTQYF. The CDR3 bases are TGCAGTGCTAGTGAGCGGGGGGGCTTGCTGGTCGGCACAGATACGCAGTATTTT.

The DNA of the CDR3 is TGTGCCAGCAGTCCCTTCCTCGGACAGGGCACTGAAGCTTTCTTT. Translated: CASSPFLGQGTEAFF. V and J are TRBV27 and TRBJ1-1, with 8 bases fitting TRBD1. Looked up from germline, CDR1 is MNHEY and CDR2 is SMNVEV (reference sequence). V lost 5 bases, J lost 4 bases, and 9 bases stayed unmatched. The CDR3 runs to 15 residues.

This clone was observed a few times. V is TRBV4-1 and J is TRBJ1-5, with TRBD1 as a possible D gene (6 bases). This CDR3 has 15 amino acids. In germline, CDR1 is MGHRA, CDR2 YSYEKL. V was pared by 7 bases and J by 0 bases, with 13 bases between. The CDR3 DNA reads as TGCGCCAGCACCCAGGGGCCATATAGCAATCAGCCCCAGCATTTT. Its protein is CASTQGPYSNQPQHF.

A few counts support this clone. This sequence joins TRBV10-2 and TRBJ1-1; D is unclear. Trimming pared 2 bases from V and 5 bases from J, leaving 9 bases between. This CDR3 has 13 residues. CDR1 and CDR2 (germline): WSHSY, SAAADI. The CDR3 nucleotides read TGCGCCAGCAGTGAGCTTGAGGGTACTGAAGCTTTCTTT. Amino acids: CASSELEGTEAFF.

This chain uses TRBV11-2 with TRBJ2-1, with TRBD2 identical over 8 bases. The CDR3 totals 15 residues. The ends lost 3 bases at V and 4 bases at J; junction bases unmatched: 5. Germline CDR1 is SGHAT and CDR2 is FQNNGV. The CDR3: CASSLERGSYNEQFF. CDR3 sequence (DNA): TGTGCCAGCAGCTTGGAGCGGGGGTCTTACAATGAGCAGTTCTTC.

This clone was recorded a few times. The chain joins TRBV18 to TRBJ1-1, with D possibly TRBD1 on 5 matching bases. The ends were cut back, 1 base at V and 4 bases at J, with 13 bases in the middle. CDR3 length: 15 residues. Germline V gives CDR1 KGHSH, CDR2 LQKENI. The CDR3 loop reads CASSPLKGIGTEAFF. CDR3 nucleotides: TGTGCCAGCTCACCACTTAAGGGGATTGGCACTGAAGCTTTCTTT. Full variable domain (remainder filled in from reference TRBV18 and TRBJ1-1): NAGVMQNPRHLVRRRGQEARLRCSPMKGHSHVYWYRQLPEEGLKFMVYLQKENIIDESGMPKERFSAEFPKEGPSILRIQQVVRGDSAAYFCASSPLKGIGTEAFFGQGTRLTVV.

The chain combines TRBV5-4 with TRBJ2-1, with TRBD2 matching over 12 bases. The CDR3 runs to 18 residues. After removal of 1 base from V and 12 bases from J, the junction contained 17 bases not matched to a gene. CDR1 SGHNT and CDR2 YYREEE come from the germline V gene (reference sequence). CDR3 residues: CASSLMAPGTSGFPAQFF. DNA for the CDR3: TGTGCCAGCAGCTTGATGGCCCCAGGGACTAGCGGGTTCCCGGCGCAGTTCTTC. The full variable domain, in which reference TRBV5-4 and TRBJ2-1 provide the parts outside the CDR3, is ETGVTQSPTHLIKTRGQQVTLRCSSQSGHNTVSWYQQALGQGPQFIFQYYREEENGRGNFPPRFSGLQFPNYSSELNVNALELDDSALYLCASSLMAPGTSGFPAQFFGPGTRLTVL.

The chain combines TRBV12-5 with TRBJ1-3, with D hard to call. The V and J ends lost 2 bases and 0 bases respectively, with 14 bases between them. CDR3 size: 17 residues. CDR1 LGHNT and CDR2 FRNRAP come from the germline V gene. This CDR3 is CASGLWAGQTSGNTIYF. CDR3 nucleotide sequence: TGTGCTAGTGGTTTGTGGGCAGGTCAAACCTCTGGAAACACCATATATTTT.

This chain joins TRBV28 and TRBJ2-2; TRBD1 agrees at 9 bases. J lost 3 bases, V lost 8 bases, and 10 bases had no gene match. Per germline, CDR1 MDHEN and CDR2 SYDVKM. The CDR3 has 16 amino acids. In DNA, the CDR3 is TGTGCCAGCTTTACCCCGGGACAGGGACACACCGGGGAGCTGTTTTTT. Amino acid sequence: CASFTPGQGHTGELFF. The variable domain in full, with the rest retrieved from reference TRBV28 and TRBJ2-2, is DVKVTQSSRYLVKRTGEKVFLECVQDMDHENMFWYRQDPGLGLRLIYFSYDVKMKEKGDIPEGYSVSREKKERFSLILESASTNQTSMYLCASFTPGQGHTGELFFGEGSRLTVL.

This clone was counted between two and nine times. The rearrangement links TRBV2 to TRBJ1-2, with 11 positions matching TRBD1. Per the germline V gene, CDR1 is SNHLY and CDR2 is FYNNEI. The CDR3 consists of 14 residues. V gave up 5 bases and J gave up 7 bases; unmatched junction bases: 6. This CDR3 reads CASSPGQGGFGYTF. As DNA, the CDR3 is TGTGCCAGCAGTCCGGGACAGGGGGGGTTTGGCTACACCTTC.

J is TRBJ2-1 and V is TRBV19; D is perhaps TRBD2 (7 bases). CDR1 is LNHDA and CDR2 is SQIVND in the germline V gene (reference sequence). The CDR3 totals 14 residues. V lost 5 bases and J 7 bases, leaving 15 bases between the germline ends. For the CDR3, the DNA is TGTGCCAGTAGTGTAGGGGGGGGCCTGAATGAGCAGTTCTTC. The encoded protein is CASSVGGGLNEQFF.

The chain carries TRBV3-1 (or the pseudogene TRBV3-2) and TRBJ2-1; the D gene is possibly TRBD2 (5 bases). Deletions cut 1 base from V and 6 bases from J, with 13 bases between. This CDR3 contains 15 residues. Germline lookup yields CDR1 LGHDT and CDR2 YNNKEL (reference sequence). The CDR3, as DNA: TGTGCCAGCAGCCAAGGCACAGCGGCTGCCAATGAGCAGTTCTTC. Translation: CASSQGTAAANEQFF.

This clone was counted only a few times. V and J are TRBV7-9 and TRBJ1-5; a weak D match, TRBD1 (5 bases). The CDR3 has 13 amino acids. V was cut by 4 bases and J by 8 bases, with 12 bases left in between. Germline CDR1 is SEHNR and CDR2 is FQNEAQ (reference sequence). The CDR3 sequence is CASSSDSLEPQHF. CDR3 nucleotides: TGTGCCAGCAGCTCTGACAGTCTAGAGCCCCAGCATTTT.

This clone came up a few times. The V gene is TRBV7-3, the J gene TRBJ1-1; perhaps TRBD1 as D (5 bases). The germline CDR1 and CDR2 sequences are SGHTA and FQGTGA. V was pared by 9 bases and J by 4 bases, with 18 bases between. The CDR3 is 14 residues long. CDR3 residues: CASAQGFESTEAFF. In nucleotides, the CDR3 is TGTGCCAGTGCGCAGGGATTTGAGAGCACTGAAGCTTTCTTT.

The V and J genes are TRBV18 and TRBJ2-7, with D perhaps TRBD2 (5 bases). Germline assignment: CDR1 KGHSH and CDR2 LQKENI. The CDR3 totals 14 residues. Deletions cut 3 bases from V and 0 bases from J, with 9 bases between. This CDR3 reads CASSPSGYSYEQYF. CDR3 bases: TGTGCCAGCTCACCGAGCGGATACTCCTACGAGCAGTACTTC.